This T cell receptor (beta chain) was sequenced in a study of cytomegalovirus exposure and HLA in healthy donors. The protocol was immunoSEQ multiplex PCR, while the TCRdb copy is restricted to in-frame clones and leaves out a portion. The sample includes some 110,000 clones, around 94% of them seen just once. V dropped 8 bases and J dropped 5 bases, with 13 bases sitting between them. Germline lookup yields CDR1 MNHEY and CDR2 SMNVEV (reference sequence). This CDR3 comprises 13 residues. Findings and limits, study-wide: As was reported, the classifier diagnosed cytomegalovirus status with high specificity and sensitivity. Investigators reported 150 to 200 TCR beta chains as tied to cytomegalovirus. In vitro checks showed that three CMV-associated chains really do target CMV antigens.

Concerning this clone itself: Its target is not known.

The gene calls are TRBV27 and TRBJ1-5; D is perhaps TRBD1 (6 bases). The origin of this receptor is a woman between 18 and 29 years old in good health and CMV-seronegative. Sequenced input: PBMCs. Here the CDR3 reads CASGAGAYQPQHF. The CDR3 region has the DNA TGTGCCAGCGGCGCAGGGGCCTATCAGCCCCAGCATTTT.